This T cell receptor (beta chain) was sequenced during a study of cytomegalovirus exposure and HLA in healthy donors. Study-wide results and limits: An ancestry cluster, one associated with Asian ancestry, reportedly showed fewer N-insertions than the 666-donor mean in a later analysis.

The PCR used 60 Vbeta and 13 Jbeta primers. Clones were sequenced by immunoSEQ multiplex PCR, and TCRdb holds only the in-frame ones, with some missing. Found here are roughly 120,000 clones, approximately 85% of them singletons; the top ten hold over 9%. Germline-derived CDR1 and CDR2 are MDHEN and SYDVKM. The V gene lost 3 bases and the J gene lost 4 bases, with 13 bases spanning the gap. This CDR3 contains 15 residues. This clone was counted once. Its antigen is as yet unknown. The sequencing sample was made of PBMCs. The clonotype originates from a male donor in good health and CMV-seropositive. J is TRBJ1-5 and V is TRBV28; D is possibly TRBD1 (6 bases). In DNA form, the CDR3 reads TGTGCCAGCAGTTTCAGTCAACAGGGTAATCAGCCCCAGCATTTT. Translation: CASSFSQQGNQPQHF.